This TCR beta chain was profiled in a study of shared clonotypes between healthy human individuals. Every contributor of samples was a Caucasian grown-up residing in Nashville, Tennessee. This clone was found a few times. Its antigen is still unknown. Study findings and constraints: Depth was large, yet rarefaction showed that sorted-subset sequencing was incomplete. Some clonotypes were shared by all four sorted-subset donors, while others were not shared. The non-shared ones had lower generation probabilities than the shared ones. Naive subsets generally had larger estimated richness than memory subsets.

Only in-frame clones appear in the TCRdb table, and some are missing; sequencing was by immunoSEQ multiplex PCR. This table holds approximately 980,000 clones, about three quarters found once. Germline V gene data show CDR1 as LNHNV and CDR2 as YYDKDF (reference sequence). CDR3 length: 17 amino acids. The V and J ends lost 3 bases and 4 bases, in that order; junction bases with no gene match: 11. This receptor was obtained from a man between 18 and 29 years old in good health. This chain links TRBV15 with TRBJ2-3, with 9 positions matching TRBD2. The sequenced sample consisted of memory CD4+ T cells sorted from blood. Subset meaning: CD45RA-negative fraction. The CDR3 DNA follows: TGTGCCACCAGCAGTTCCGCCGCTAGCGGGAAACCAGATACGCAGTATTTT. The encoded protein is CATSSSAASGKPDTQYF. Complete variable domain (other parts from reference TRBV15 and TRBJ2-3): DAMVIQNPRYQVTQFGKPVTLSCSQTLNHNVMYWYQQKSSQAPKLLFHYYDKDFNNEADTPDNFQSRRPNTSFCFLDIRSPGLGDTAMYLCATSSSAASGKPDTQYFGPGTRLTVL.